Listed below are T cell receptor beta chains from one sample, sequenced in a study of neoadjuvant nivolumab and ipilimumab in lung cancer. The table came from immunoSEQ multiplex PCR; TCRdb's copy has only in-frame clones and leaves some out. The table records tens of thousands of clones, around 88% of them present only once. The starting material was blood, obtained before neoadjuvant nivolumab, alone or with ipilimumab. All receptors come from an adult with non-small cell lung cancer. Some clones in this sample may be carry-over from other donors' samples. CDR3s include the opening cysteine and the closing phenylalanine or tryptophan. D genes are given only for firm matches. Rows give clone size only sometimes, using once, few, many, or a class for an expanded clone.

d_call | j_call | v_call | clone_size | cdr3_nt | cdr3_aa
- | TRBJ1-1 | TRBV27 | once | TGTGCCAGCAGTTTTGGAGGGGACCGGGCTTTCTTT | CASSFGGDRAFF
- | TRBJ1-4 | TRBV5-1 | - | TGCGCCAGCAGCTTGGATGGGGGCCGGGATGAAAAACTGTTTTTT | CASSLDGGRDEKLFF
- | TRBJ1-5 | TRBV5-1 | - | TGCGCCAGCAGCACTGGCCTTGGTAGCAATCAGCCCCAGCATTTT | CASSTGLGSNQPQHF
TRBD2 | TRBJ2-3 | TRBV5-1 | - | TGCGCCAGCAGCTTATCAGGGACTACAACAGATACGCAGTATTTT | CASSLSGTTTDTQYF
- | TRBJ1-2 | TRBV7-9 | once | TGTGCCAGCAGTGGAAGACCGGGGGGCGGTGACTATGGCTACACCTTC | CASSGRPGGGDYGYTF
- | TRBJ2-7 | TRBV7-2 | - | TGTGCCAGCAGCAATACCTACGAGCAGTACTTC | CASSNTYEQYF
- | TRBJ2-2 | TRBV5-4 | - | TGTGCCAGCAGCTTGGCACAGATCGGGGAGCTGTTTTTT | CASSLAQIGELFF
TRBD2 | TRBJ2-5 | TRBV10-3 | - | TGTGCCATCAGTGAGTCAAACGGGAGGGCCTTCCGAGGGGAAGAGACCCAGTACTTC | CAISESNGRAFRGEETQYF
- | TRBJ2-1 | TRBV7-9 | - | TGTGCCAGCAGCCAGCAGTTCTTC | CASSQQFF
- | TRBJ2-1 | TRBV9 | - | TGTGCCAGCAGCGCGAGGATAGCAGATGAGCAGTTCTTC | CASSARIADEQFF
- | TRBJ1-4 | TRBV2 | - | TGTGCCAGCATGGCAGGAGCTGGTAATGAAAAACTGTTTTTT | CASMAGAGNEKLFF
- | TRBJ2-7 | TRBV6-1 | - | TGTGCCAGCAGTGAAATCACGGCAGACTCCTACGAGCAGTACTTC | CASSEITADSYEQYF
- | TRBJ1-1 | TRBV6-6 | - | TGTGCCAGCAGTTACTCGCCGACAAGTGAAGCTTTCTTT | CASSYSPTSEAFF
- | TRBJ2-6 | TRBV18 | - | TGTGCCAGCTCCTCATCTGAGGCCAACGTCCTGACTTTC | CASSSSEANVLTF
TRBD2 | TRBJ2-7 | TRBV6-1 | few | TGTGCCAGCAGTGAAATAACTAGCGCCAGCTACGAGCAGTACTTC | CASSEITSASYEQYF
TRBD2 | TRBJ2-1 | TRBV5-1 | - | TGCGCCAGCAGCTTAACTAGCGGGAGCTATGAGCAGTTCTTC | CASSLTSGSYEQFF
TRBD1 | TRBJ1-1 | TRBV7-2 | - | TGTGCCAGCAAGGGACAGATGAACACTGAAGCTTTCTTT | CASKGQMNTEAFF
TRBD2 | TRBJ2-7 | TRBV18 | - | TGTGCCAGCTCACCACCTCTAGCGGGGAAATACGAGCAGTACTTC | CASSPPLAGKYEQYF
- | TRBJ1-5 | TRBV29-1 | few | TGCAGCGTTGGGTCGACGAGGGGTCAGCCCCAGCATTTT | CSVGSTRGQPQHF
TRBD2 | TRBJ2-3 | TRBV5-1 | - | TGCGCCAGCAGCTTGCGGACTAGTGCCAGTACAGATACGCAGTATTTT | CASSLRTSASTDTQYF
- | TRBJ1-2 | TRBV2 | - | TGTGCCAGCAGTGAGGGGGATAGGAGCTATGGCTACACCTTC | CASSEGDRSYGYTF
- | TRBJ1-2 | TRBV5-6 | - | TGTGCCAGCAGCAACTCCGGGGTGAACTATGGCTACACCTTC | CASSNSGVNYGYTF
- | TRBJ1-1 | TRBV18 | once | TGTGCCAGCTCACCAAGGGGGGTTGCTGAAGCTTTCTTT | CASSPRGVAEAFF
- | TRBJ2-3 | TRBV9 | - | TGTGCCAGCAGCGTAGAATTGGATACGCAGTATTTT | CASSVELDTQYF
- | TRBJ2-6 | TRBV29-1 | - | TGCAGCGTTGGGGGGAGCACCTCTGGGGCCAACGTCCTGACTTTC | CSVGGSTSGANVLTF
- | TRBJ1-2 | TRBV7-2 | - | TGTGCCAGCAGCCCCCAAGTTGACAGTGGCTATGGCTACACCTTC | CASSPQVDSGYGYTF
- | TRBJ2-5 | TRBV7-6 | - | TGTGCCAGCAGCTTAGCACGTCAAGAGACCCAGTACTTC | CASSLARQETQYF
- | TRBJ1-3 | TRBV30 | - | TGTGCCTGGCGCCCGGGAAACACCATATATTTT | CAWRPGNTIYF
- | TRBJ1-5 | TRBV2 | - | TGTGCCAGCAGGACATTGAGAGACACTAATAGCAATCAGCCCCAGCATTTT | CASRTLRDTNSNQPQHF
- | TRBJ1-2 | TRBV10-1 | few | TGCGCCAGCAGCTTGGACCTAAACTATGGCTACACCTTC | CASSLDLNYGYTF
- | TRBJ1-1 | TRBV6-1 | - | TGTGCCAGCAGTCCACTTGTCGCTGAAGCTTTCTTT | CASSPLVAEAFF
TRBD2 | TRBJ2-7 | TRBV7-2 | - | TGTGCCAGCAGCTTGGCCGCGACTAGCGGGGTCTACGAGCAGTACTTC | CASSLAATSGVYEQYF
- | TRBJ1-5 | TRBV18 | once | TGTGCCAGCTCACGAGGGGAACATCAGCCCCAGCATTTT | CASSRGEHQPQHF
- | TRBJ1-3 | TRBV19 | - | TGTGCCAGTAGTCCTCTATCTTCTGGAAACACCATATATTTT | CASSPLSSGNTIYF
- | TRBJ1-1 | TRBV5-1 | once | TGCGCCAGCAGCCGCTCAGGGGAGTACACTGAAGCTTTCTTT | CASSRSGEYTEAFF
TRBD2 | TRBJ2-1 | TRBV5-6 | - | TGTGCCAGCAGCTACGGGACTAGCGGAGAGCAGTTCTTC | CASSYGTSGEQFF
TRBD1 | TRBJ2-4 | TRBV5-4 | - | TGTGCCAGCAGCCCCCCAGGACAGGGGGCTTCAAACATTCAGTACTTC | CASSPPGQGASNIQYF
- | TRBJ2-3 | TRBV27 | - | TGTGCCAGCAGTACCTCGGACCTACGAGATACGCAGTATTTT | CASSTSDLRDTQYF
- | TRBJ2-7 | TRBV11-2 | - | TGTGCCAGCAGTTGGGACTCCTACGAGCAGTACTTC | CASSWDSYEQYF
- | TRBJ2-2 | TRBV12-5 | - | TGTGCTAGTGGTTTAGGGCGGAACACCGGGGAGCTGTTTTTT | CASGLGRNTGELFF
- | TRBJ2-7 | TRBV5-6 | - | TGTGCCAGCAGCTTATTTAGGGGTCTTTTTGGCGGGTCCTACGAGCAGTACTTC | CASSLFRGLFGGSYEQYF
- | TRBJ2-7 | TRBV7-2 | - | TGTGCCAGCAGCTTGGGCCAGGGGTATTACGAGCAGTACTTC | CASSLGQGYYEQYF
- | TRBJ2-1 | TRBV30 | - | TGTGCCTGGAGCAGAGAAGACGACAATGAGCAGTTCTTC | CAWSREDDNEQFF
- | TRBJ2-1 | TRBV15 | - | TGTGCCACCAGCAGAGAACGAGGGAGAGATAGCGATGAGCAGTTCTTC | CATSRERGRDSDEQFF
TRBD1 | TRBJ2-2 | TRBV11-3 | - | TGTGCCAGCAGCACGGGACAGGGTGACACCGGGGAGCTGTTTTTT | CASSTGQGDTGELFF
- | TRBJ2-7 | TRBV15 | - | TGTGCCACCAGCAGAGATTTGACCCCAGGCGGCGAGCAGTACTTC | CATSRDLTPGGEQYF
TRBD1 | TRBJ1-1 | TRBV9 | few | TGTGCCAGCAGCGGCCTCCGGGACAGGGGTTCTGAAGCTTTCTTT | CASSGLRDRGSEAFF
- | TRBJ2-3 | TRBV5-1 | - | TGCGCCAGCAGCTTGGGCAGCGTAACCACAGATACGCAGTATTTT | CASSLGSVTTDTQYF
- | TRBJ1-2 | TRBV19 | few | TGTGCCAGTAGTATCGATCAGAACTATGGCTACACCTTC | CASSIDQNYGYTF
- | TRBJ1-5 | TRBV5-1 | - | TGCGCCAGCAGCTATGACGGAGATCAGCCCCAGCATTTT | CASSYDGDQPQHF
- | TRBJ2-1 | TRBV4-1 | - | TGCGCCAGCAGCCAAGGGGGAGAGGCTCGGAATGAGCAGTTCTTC | CASSQGGEARNEQFF
TRBD2 | TRBJ2-7 | TRBV10-3 | - | TGTGCCATCAGTCATGCCCCGCAGCGGGAGGGCCCCGAGCAGTACTTC | CAISHAPQREGPEQYF